The 14 T cell receptor beta chains listed next were all sequenced from one sample in a study of blood T cell repertoires in COVID-19. Sequenced by immunoSEQ multiplex PCR; TCRdb stores in-frame clones only, minus some. The sample shows 130,000 to 150,000 clones, approximately 80% of them seen only once. The sequenced material came from peripheral blood. The receptor source for this set is a human donor in a cohort sampled during active COVID-19.

The J gene is TRBJ2-1, the V gene TRBV28; 11 nucleotides align to TRBD2. Per germline, CDR1 MDHEN and CDR2 SYDVKM. V dropped 8 bases and J dropped 9; count of bases not matched to a gene: 12. This CDR3 has 15 residues. The CDR3 loop is CASRAAVAGGREQFF. The CDR3 region has the DNA TGTGCCAGCCGGGCTGCGGTAGCGGGGGGGCGTGAGCAGTTCTTC.

About this clone itself: This specimen includes other DNA sequences encoding the same CDR3. The chain recombines TRBV19 with TRBJ1-1; D may be TRBD1 (6 bases). With 6 bases removed from V and 1 base from J, the gap between germline ends came to 9 bases. The CDR3 is made up of 13 amino acids. Germline loops: CDR1 LNHDA, CDR2 SQIVND (reference sequence). Here the CDR3 DNA reads TGTGCCAGTAGCCTGGGACAGAACACTGAAGCTTTCTTT. It is translated as CASSLGQNTEAFF.

The rearrangement joins TRBV6-1 to TRBJ2-7; 7 bases are a match to TRBD1. With V trimmed by 3 bases and J by 3 bases, 11 bases remained unmatched. The germline CDR1 and CDR2 sequences are MNHNS and SASEGT. The CDR3 runs 16 residues. This chain's CDR3 is CASSDGDTGALYEQYV. CDR3 bases: TGTGCCAGCAGTGACGGGGACACAGGGGCCCTCTACGAGCAGTACGTC.

The genes are TRBV7-6 and TRBJ2-1, with 7 bases aligning to TRBD1. Losses at the gene ends were 2 bases for V and 4 bases for J; bases not matched to a gene: 8. There are 16 residues in the CDR3. Germline assignment: CDR1 SGHVS and CDR2 FNYEAQ. The CDR3 spells CASSLIAGTDYNEQFF. CDR3 sequence (DNA): TGTGCCAGCAGCTTAATTGCCGGGACAGATTACAATGAGCAGTTCTTC.

The chain couples TRBV19 to TRBJ1-5; weak D call: TRBD1 (6 bases). V lost 0 bases and J 0 bases, leaving 24 bases between the germline ends. From germline, CDR1 is LNHDA and CDR2 SQIVND (reference sequence). This CDR3 contains 21 residues. The CDR3 loop is CASSIDSNTGQTFYSNQPQHF. DNA for the CDR3: TGTGCCAGTAGTATAGACTCAAATACAGGACAGACCTTTTATAGCAATCAGCCCCAGCATTTT.

The chain links TRBV4-2 to TRBJ2-2, with D maybe TRBD2 (5 bases). Trimming left V 3 bases short and J 4 bases short, with 9 bases between. Per germline, CDR1 LGHNA and CDR2 YNFKEQ. This CDR3 is 14 amino acids long. The CDR3 here is CASSHLAGTGELFF. CDR3 bases: TGTGCCAGCAGCCACTTGGCGGGCACCGGGGAGCTGTTTTTT.

The chain couples TRBV10-3 to TRBJ2-2; tentative D call: TRBD1 (6 bases). The germline gives CDR1 ENHRY, CDR2 SYGVKD. Trimming took 6 bases from V and 1 from J, leaving 18 bases between them. This CDR3 contains 17 residues. The CDR3 DNA is TGTGCCATCAGCCTGGGCCCAGGGGCTGGGAACACCGGGGAGCTGTTTTTT. Encoded protein: CAISLGPGAGNTGELFF.

The rearrangement links TRBV30 to TRBJ1-5; D gene ambiguous. V lost 0 bases and J lost 2, with 5 bases in between. The CDR3 loop spans 13 amino acids. Germline values: CDR1 GTSNPN, CDR2 SVGIG (reference sequence). This chain's CDR3 is CAWSVQGNQPQHF. CDR3 bases: TGTGCCTGGAGTGTCCAGGGCAATCAGCCCCAGCATTTT.

The gene calls are TRBV7-9 and TRBJ1-3; weak D call: TRBD1 (6 bases). Trimming took 5 bases from V and 2 from J, leaving 13 bases between them. In germline, CDR1 is SEHNR, CDR2 FQNEAQ (reference sequence). The CDR3 has 15 amino acids. The CDR3 reads CASSPDRFAGNTIYF. DNA of the CDR3: TGTGCCAGCAGCCCAGACAGGTTCGCTGGAAACACCATATATTTT.

CDR3 in DNA: TGTGCCAGCAGCCCACTAGCGGGGGAGTCAGATACGCAGTATTTT. Its translation is CASSPLAGESDTQYF. V and J are TRBV4-2 and TRBJ2-3; 11 bases agree with TRBD2. The ends lost 4 bases at V and 4 bases at J; junction bases unmatched: 4. The CDR3 length is 15 residues. CDR1 and CDR2 from the germline V gene are LGHNA and YNFKEQ.

V is TRBV29-1 and J is TRBJ2-4, with 8 bases lining up with TRBD1. Germline trimming cut 5 bases from V and 7 bases from J; bases unmatched to any gene: 7. The CDR3 extends over 13 amino acids. In germline, CDR1 is SQVTM, CDR2 ANQGSEA. DNA for the CDR3: TGCAGCGTTTTAGGGCAGGGGGCTAACATTCAGTACTTC. It translates to CSVLGQGANIQYF.

This clone was found a few times. The chain combines TRBV28 with TRBJ2-3; no clear D. This CDR3 spans 14 amino acids. V was pared by 3 bases and J by 6 bases, with 13 bases between. In germline, CDR1 is MDHEN, CDR2 SYDVKM. This CDR3 is CASSFSTVRDTQYF. In nucleotides, the CDR3 is TGTGCCAGCAGTTTTAGTACCGTACGGGATACGCAGTATTTT.

This chain connects TRBV23-1 to TRBJ2-7, with TRBD1 matching over 9 bases. TRBV23-1 carries the ORF label, with uncertain function. The CDR3 is made up of 16 amino acids. With V trimmed by 3 bases and J by 3 bases, 9 bases remained unmatched. CDR3 bases: TGCGCCAGCAGTCATCAACCGGGACAGGGATACTACGAGCAGTACTTC. Protein: CASSHQPGQGYYEQYF.

This rearrangement joins TRBV18 to TRBJ1-6; perhaps TRBD1 as D (5 bases). The CDR3 is made up of 14 amino acids. Trimming took 3 bases from V and 7 from J, leaving 10 bases between them. Germline CDR1 and CDR2: KGHSH and LQKENI. CDR3 protein: CASSPDSSNSPLHF. The CDR3 nucleotides are TGTGCCAGCTCACCCGACAGCTCAAATTCACCCCTCCACTTT.